Below, 14 T cell receptor beta chains from the same sample are listed, as sequenced in a study of T cell responses to AZD1222 COVID-19 vaccine. Method: immunoSEQ multiplex PCR; TCRdb's copy keeps in-frame clones and lacks some. Of 120,000 to 150,000 clones listed, about nine tenths were seen once; the top ten hold 2.5% to 3%. Sequenced material: peripheral blood, taken on day 0 of MenACWY control vaccination. The receptors stem from an adult in good health.

The V gene is TRBV5-4, the J gene TRBJ2-2; D might be TRBD1 or TRBD2, each matching 5 bases. Trimming took 3 bases from V and 3 from J, leaving 9 bases between them. Germline assignment: CDR1 SGHNT and CDR2 YYREEE (reference sequence). The CDR3 is 14 residues long. This CDR3 is CASSYVGDTGELFF. CDR3 bases: TGTGCCAGCAGCTACGTGGGGGACACCGGGGAGCTGTTTTTT.

The rearrangement joins TRBV6-5 to TRBJ1-5; no reliable D call. This CDR3 region has 16 residues. The V end was cut by 2 bases, the J end by 2 bases, with 13 bases between. The V gene's germline CDR1 is MNHEY and CDR2 SVGAGI. CDR3 bases: TGTGCCAGCAGTTACGGAACCAATAGGGGCAATCAGCCCCAGCATTTT. It yields the protein CASSYGTNRGNQPQHF.

This chain uses TRBV4-2 with TRBJ1-1; 9 positions agree with TRBD1. Germline CDR1 reads LGHNA; CDR2 reads YNFKEQ. Unmatched junction bases numbered 7, after V lost 1 base and J lost 4 bases. CDR3 length: 16 residues. The CDR3 loop reads CASSQGGGQGRTEAFF. The CDR3 DNA reads TGTGCCAGCAGCCAAGGGGGGGGACAGGGACGCACTGAAGCTTTCTTT.

The V gene is TRBV12-5, the J gene TRBJ1-2; 8 bases agree with TRBD1. The V and J ends lost 5 bases and 0 bases, in that order; junction bases with no gene match: 8. This CDR3 has 16 residues. Germline loops: CDR1 LGHNT, CDR2 FRNRAP. In nucleotides, the CDR3 is TGTGCTAGTGGTCCTATAAAGGGACAGGCTAACTATGGCTACACCTTC. This codes for CASGPIKGQANYGYTF.

The rearrangement links TRBV3-1 (or the pseudogene TRBV3-2) to TRBJ1-1; no firm D call. V shed 2 bases and J shed 0 bases, with 10 bases lying between them. The CDR3 is 15 residues long. The V gene's germline CDR1 is LGHDT and CDR2 YNNKEL (reference sequence). The CDR3 DNA reads TGTGCCAGCAGCCAATTCGGGCAGCTGAACACTGAAGCTTTCTTT. Encoded protein: CASSQFGQLNTEAFF.

This chain joins TRBV29-1 and TRBJ2-1; 11 bases align to TRBD2. J gave up 6 bases and V 8 bases, and 9 bases lay outside the gene matches. The CDR3 has 14 amino acids. Germline CDR1 reads SQVTM; CDR2 reads ANQGSEA. The CDR3 here is CSSRTSGGVNEQFF. CDR3 DNA: TGCAGCTCGCGAACTAGCGGGGGAGTCAATGAGCAGTTCTTC.

The V gene is TRBV19, the J gene TRBJ2-5; TRBD2 matches 7 bases. V shed 3 bases, J shed 2 bases, and the junction held 9 bases outside the gene matches. In germline, CDR1 is LNHDA, CDR2 SQIVND (reference sequence). This CDR3 region has 16 residues. The CDR3: CASSIHGGRGQETQYF. CDR3 DNA: TGTGCCAGTAGTATCCATGGGGGGAGGGGTCAAGAGACCCAGTACTTC. The variable domain in full, with the rest retrieved from reference TRBV19 and TRBJ2-5, is DGGITQSPKYLFRKEGQNVTLSCEQNLNHDAMYWYRQDPGQGLRLIYYSQIVNDFQKGDIAEGYSVSREKKESFPLTVTSAQKNPTAFYLCASSIHGGRGQETQYFGPGTRLLVL.

The chain has TRBV20-1 and TRBJ2-1; D is possibly TRBD1 or TRBD2 (5 bases each). Trimming took off 3 bases at V and 5 bases at J, with 11 bases between the two ends. Looked up from germline, CDR1 is DFQATT and CDR2 is SNEGSKA (reference sequence). CDR3 length: 13 amino acids. CDR3 loop: CSASGTNNNEQFF. For the CDR3, the DNA is TGCAGTGCTAGTGGGACCAACAACAATGAGCAGTTCTTC.

The chain joins TRBV19 to TRBJ1-4; D ambiguous. The germline V gene encodes CDR1 LNHDA and CDR2 SQIVND (reference sequence). CDR3 length: 16 amino acids. With 5 bases removed from V and 5 bases from J, the gap between germline ends came to 18 bases. CDR3 sequence: CASSPFGRRLNEKLFF. The CDR3 region has the DNA TGTGCCAGTAGTCCCTTCGGCAGGAGGTTAAATGAAAAACTGTTTTTT.

The CDR3 here is CASRYWGQGNGYTF. CDR3 coding DNA: TGTGCCAGTAGGTATTGGGGACAGGGGAATGGCTACACCTTC. The chain has TRBV19 and TRBJ1-2, with 10 bases lining up with TRBD1. CDR1 is LNHDA and CDR2 is SQIVND in the germline V gene (reference sequence). The J segment lost 6 bases and the V segment lost 6 bases, leaving 7 bases of the junction unmatched. This CDR3 has 14 amino acids.

This chain connects TRBV19 to TRBJ1-1; no firm D call. Germline V gene lookup returns CDR1 LNHDA and CDR2 SQIVND (reference sequence). V lost 3 bases to trimming and J lost 1 base, with 6 bases between them. The CDR3 extends over 13 amino acids. The CDR3 sequence is CASSILQNTEAFF. The CDR3 DNA follows: TGTGCCAGTAGTATTCTCCAGAACACTGAAGCTTTCTTT.

The CDR3 loop reads CASSIAGGAETQYF. The DNA for the CDR3 is TGTGCCAGTAGTATAGCCGGAGGTGCGGAGACCCAGTACTTC. The chain links TRBV19 to TRBJ2-5, with a weak D call TRBD2 (5 bases). Trimming took off 1 base at V and 5 bases at J, with 11 bases between the two ends. The CDR3 contains 14 residues. CDR1 is LNHDA, CDR2 SQIVND, per germline (reference sequence).

Concerning this clone: The sample holds other DNA sequences that translate to the same CDR3. This CDR3 reads CASSLGTEYEQYF. The CDR3, as DNA: TGTGCCAGCAGCTTAGGGACAGAGTACGAGCAGTACTTC. The rearrangement joins TRBV7-3 to TRBJ2-7; TRBD1 matches 7 bases. Germline V gives CDR1 SGHTA, CDR2 FQGTGA. Losses at the gene ends were 2 bases for V and 4 bases for J; bases not matched to a gene: 2. The CDR3 is 13 residues long. Supplemented by reference TRBV7-3 and TRBJ2-7, the full variable domain reads GAGVSQTPSNKVTEKGKYVELRCDPISGHTALYWYRQSLGQGPEFLIYFQGTGAADDSGLPNDRFFAVRPEGSVSTLKIQRTERGDSAVYLCASSLGTEYEQYFGPGTRLTVT.

The CDR3 region has the DNA TGTGCCAGCAGCTTAGTCGGACAGGTCTACGAGCAGTACTTC. Translated: CASSLVGQVYEQYF. The chain uses TRBV7-2 and TRBJ2-7, with TRBD1 matching over 7 bases. This CDR3 comprises 14 residues. V gave up 1 base and J gave up 3 bases; unmatched junction bases: 3. Germline-derived CDR1 and CDR2 are SGHTA and FQGNSA.